This TCR beta chain was captured in a study of blood T cell repertoires in COVID-19. V shed 5 bases and J 2 bases; nucleotides not matched to a gene: 13. The germline V gene has CDR1 SGHVS and CDR2 FQNEAQ. There are 17 residues in the CDR3. The authors' processing: Amplifying reference gene primers gave estimates of nucleated cell counts. The method was immunoSEQ multiplex PCR; TCRdb's version includes in-frame clones alone and lacks a portion of them. The V and J calls and clone size come from that table; D and trimming were worked out from the DNA. The sample carries about 150,000 clones, about 79% recorded once.

The specimen was peripheral blood. This receptor was taken from a woman between 45 and 65 years old in a cohort sampled during active or convalescent COVID-19. The chain combines TRBV7-8 with TRBJ2-5, with 8 nucleotides matching TRBD2. This chain's CDR3 is CASSGSRLASRQETQYF. For the CDR3, the DNA is TGTGCCAGCAGCGGAAGCCGACTAGCGTCTCGTCAAGAGACCCAGTACTTC.